This T cell receptor (beta chain) was captured in a study of blood T cell repertoires in COVID-19. Study in general: COVID-19 samples from acute and convalescent phases originated in the United States, Italy and Spain.

V was shortened by 5 bases and J by 0 bases, with 7 bases between the two germline ends. Germline V gene sequence: CDR1 SEHNR, CDR2 FQNEAQ (reference sequence). The CDR3 has 13 amino acids. In the source study's methods: Reference gene primers were amplified, and this amplification served to estimate nucleated cell counts. Assay: immunoSEQ multiplex PCR; the TCRdb copy retains only in-frame clones and omits some. The D gene and trimming were derived from the DNA, and the V and J assignments and clone size from that table. The top ten hold around 26% of the sample, which has about 140,000 clones, around 88% seen once.

V usage is TRBV7-9 and J usage is TRBJ2-5; no firm D call. This sequence originates from a human donor in a cohort sampled during active COVID-19. The sequenced material came from peripheral blood. The CDR3: CASSNSNQETQYF. In nucleotides, the CDR3 is TGTGCCAGCAGCAACAGTAACCAAGAGACCCAGTACTTC.